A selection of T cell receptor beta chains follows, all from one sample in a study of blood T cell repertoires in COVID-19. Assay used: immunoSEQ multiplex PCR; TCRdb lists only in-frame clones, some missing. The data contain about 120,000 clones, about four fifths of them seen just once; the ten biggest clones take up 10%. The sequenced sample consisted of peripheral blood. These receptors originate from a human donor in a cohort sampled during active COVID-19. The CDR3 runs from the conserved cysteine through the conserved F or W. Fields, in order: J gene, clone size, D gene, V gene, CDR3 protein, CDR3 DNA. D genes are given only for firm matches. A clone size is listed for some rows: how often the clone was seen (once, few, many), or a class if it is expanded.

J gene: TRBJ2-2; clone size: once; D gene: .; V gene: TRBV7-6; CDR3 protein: CASSLEFGGAEGNTGELFF; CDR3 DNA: TGTGCCAGCAGCTTAGAGTTTGGGGGAGCGGAGGGGAACACCGGGGAGCTGTTTTTT
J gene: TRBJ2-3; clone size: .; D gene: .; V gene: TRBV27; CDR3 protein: CASSLSFVDTQYF; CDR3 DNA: TGTGCCAGCAGTTTATCGTTCGTTGATACGCAGTATTTT
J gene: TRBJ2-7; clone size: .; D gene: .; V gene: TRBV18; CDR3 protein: CASSPQEGYEQYF; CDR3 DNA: TGTGCCAGCTCACCACAGGAGGGTTACGAGCAGTACTTC
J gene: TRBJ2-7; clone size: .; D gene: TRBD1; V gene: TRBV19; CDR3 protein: CASSIRMDRASYEQYF; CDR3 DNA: TGTGCCAGTAGTATTCGAATGGACAGGGCCTCCTACGAGCAGTACTTC
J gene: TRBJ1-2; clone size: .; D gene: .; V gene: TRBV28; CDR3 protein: CASSLRVRGFGYGYTF; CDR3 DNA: TGTGCCAGCAGTTTAAGGGTTAGGGGTTTTGGCTATGGCTACACCTTC
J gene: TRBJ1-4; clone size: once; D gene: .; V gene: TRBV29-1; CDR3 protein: CSAAATNEKLFF; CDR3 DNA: TGCAGCGCCGCGGCAACTAATGAAAAACTGTTTTTT
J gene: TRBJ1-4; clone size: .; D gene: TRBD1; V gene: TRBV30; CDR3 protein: CAWSVDRGGEKLFF; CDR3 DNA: TGTGCCTGGAGTGTAGACAGGGGTGGGGAAAAACTGTTTTTT
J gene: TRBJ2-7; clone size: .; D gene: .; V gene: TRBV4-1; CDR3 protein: CASSQDHQSSYEQYF; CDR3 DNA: TGCGCCAGCAGCCAAGATCACCAGTCCTCCTACGAGCAGTACTTC
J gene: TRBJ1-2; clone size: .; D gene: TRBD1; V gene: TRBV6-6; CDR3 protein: CASSPGTGGLGYTF; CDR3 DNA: TGTGCCAGCAGTCCTGGGACAGGGGGTCTAGGCTACACCTTC
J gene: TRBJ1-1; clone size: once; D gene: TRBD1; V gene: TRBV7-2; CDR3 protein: CASSFSGGNTEAFF; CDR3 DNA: TGTGCCAGCAGCTTCTCAGGGGGAAACACTGAAGCTTTCTTT